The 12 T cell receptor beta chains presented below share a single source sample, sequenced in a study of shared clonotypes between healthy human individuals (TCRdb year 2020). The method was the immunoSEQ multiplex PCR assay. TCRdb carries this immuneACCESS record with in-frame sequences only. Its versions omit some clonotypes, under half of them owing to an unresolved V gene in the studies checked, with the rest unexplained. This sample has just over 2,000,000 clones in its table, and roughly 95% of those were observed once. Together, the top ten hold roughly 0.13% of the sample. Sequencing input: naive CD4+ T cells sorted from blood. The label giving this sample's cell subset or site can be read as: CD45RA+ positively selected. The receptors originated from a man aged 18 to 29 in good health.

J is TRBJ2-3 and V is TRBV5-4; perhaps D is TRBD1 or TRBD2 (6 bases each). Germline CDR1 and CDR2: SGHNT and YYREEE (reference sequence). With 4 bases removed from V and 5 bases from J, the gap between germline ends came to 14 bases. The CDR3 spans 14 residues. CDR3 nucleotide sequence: TGTGCCAGCAGCGCCGGGGGCCGGGGAGATACGCAGTATTTT. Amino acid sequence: CASSAGGRGDTQYF.

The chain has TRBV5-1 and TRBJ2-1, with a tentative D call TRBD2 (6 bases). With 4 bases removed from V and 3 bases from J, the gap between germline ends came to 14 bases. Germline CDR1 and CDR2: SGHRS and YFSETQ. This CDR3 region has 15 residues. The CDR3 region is CASSSEEGLYNEQFF. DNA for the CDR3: TGCGCCAGCAGCAGCGAGGAGGGACTCTACAATGAGCAGTTCTTC.

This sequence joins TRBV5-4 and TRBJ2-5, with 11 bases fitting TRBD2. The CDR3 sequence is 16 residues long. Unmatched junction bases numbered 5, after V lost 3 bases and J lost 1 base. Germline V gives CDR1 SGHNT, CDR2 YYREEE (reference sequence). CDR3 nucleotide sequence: TGTGCCAGCAGCTACGGGACTAGCGGCGCCCAAGAGACCCAGTACTTC. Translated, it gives CASSYGTSGAQETQYF.

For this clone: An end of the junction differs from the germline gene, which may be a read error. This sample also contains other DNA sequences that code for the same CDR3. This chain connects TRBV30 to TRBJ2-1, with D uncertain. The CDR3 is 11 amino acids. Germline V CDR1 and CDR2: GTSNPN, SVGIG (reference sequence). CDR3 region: CAWNSYNEQFF. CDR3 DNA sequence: TGTGCATGGAACTCGTACAATGAGCAGTTCTTC.

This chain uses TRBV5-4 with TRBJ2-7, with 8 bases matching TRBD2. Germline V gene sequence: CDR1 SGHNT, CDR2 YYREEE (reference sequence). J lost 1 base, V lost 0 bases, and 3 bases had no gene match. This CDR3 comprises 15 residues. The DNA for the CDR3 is TGTGCCAGCAGCTTGGAGGGACTAGGATCCTACGAGCAGTACTTC. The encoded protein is CASSLEGLGSYEQYF.

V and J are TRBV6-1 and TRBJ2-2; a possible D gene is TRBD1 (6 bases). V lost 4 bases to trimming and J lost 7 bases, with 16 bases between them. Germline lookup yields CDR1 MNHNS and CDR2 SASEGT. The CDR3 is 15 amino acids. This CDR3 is CASSGGQFGGGELFF. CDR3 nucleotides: TGTGCCAGCAGTGGAGGACAGTTTGGTGGCGGGGAGCTGTTTTTT.

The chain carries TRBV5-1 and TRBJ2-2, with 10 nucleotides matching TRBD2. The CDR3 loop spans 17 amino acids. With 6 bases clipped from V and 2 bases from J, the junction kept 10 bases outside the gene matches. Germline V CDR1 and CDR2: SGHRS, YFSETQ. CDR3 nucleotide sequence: TGCGCCAGCACTGTGGTGGCTAGCGGGGGTAACACCGGGGAGCTGTTTTTT. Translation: CASTVVASGGNTGELFF.

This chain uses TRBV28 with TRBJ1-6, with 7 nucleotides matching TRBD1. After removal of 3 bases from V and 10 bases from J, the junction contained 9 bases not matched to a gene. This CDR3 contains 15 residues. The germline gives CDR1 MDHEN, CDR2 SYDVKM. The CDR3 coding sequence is TGTGCCAGCAGTTTGTCGGACAGGTCAGGATCACCCCTCCACTTT. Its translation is CASSLSDRSGSPLHF. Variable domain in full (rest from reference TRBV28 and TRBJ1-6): DVKVTQSSRYLVKRTGEKVFLECVQDMDHENMFWYRQDPGLGLRLIYFSYDVKMKEKGDIPEGYSVSREKKERFSLILESASTNQTSMYLCASSLSDRSGSPLHFGNGTRLTVT.

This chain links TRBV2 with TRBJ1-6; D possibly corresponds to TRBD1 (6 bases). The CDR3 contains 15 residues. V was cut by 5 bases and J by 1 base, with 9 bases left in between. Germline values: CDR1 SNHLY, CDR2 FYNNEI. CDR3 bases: TGTGCCAGCAGTCCGACAGGATCCTATAATTCACCCCTCCACTTT. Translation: CASSPTGSYNSPLHF.

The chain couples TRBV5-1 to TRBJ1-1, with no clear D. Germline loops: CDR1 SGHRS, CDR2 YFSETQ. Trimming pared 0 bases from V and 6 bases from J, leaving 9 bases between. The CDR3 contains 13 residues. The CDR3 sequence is CASSLGGMSEAFF. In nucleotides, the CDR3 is TGCGCCAGCAGCTTGGGTGGGATGTCTGAAGCTTTCTTT.

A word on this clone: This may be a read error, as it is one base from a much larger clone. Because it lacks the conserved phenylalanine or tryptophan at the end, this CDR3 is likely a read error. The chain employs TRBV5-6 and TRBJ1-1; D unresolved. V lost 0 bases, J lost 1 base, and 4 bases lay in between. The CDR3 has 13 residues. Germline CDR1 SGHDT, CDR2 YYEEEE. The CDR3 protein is CASSLAGNTEAFI. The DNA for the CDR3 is TGTGCCAGCAGCTTGGCAGGGAACACTGAAGCTTTCATT.

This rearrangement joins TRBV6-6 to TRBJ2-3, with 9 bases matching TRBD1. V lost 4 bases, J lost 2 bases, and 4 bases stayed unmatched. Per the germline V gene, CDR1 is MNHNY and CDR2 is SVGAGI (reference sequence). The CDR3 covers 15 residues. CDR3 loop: CASSFGQGNTDTQYF. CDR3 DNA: TGTGCCAGCAGTTTCGGACAGGGGAACACAGATACGCAGTATTTT.